This T cell receptor beta chain was identified in a study of blood T cell repertoires in COVID-19. The protocol was immunoSEQ multiplex PCR, while the TCRdb copy is restricted to in-frame clones and leaves out a portion. The profile shows nearly 300,000 clones, roughly 86% of them singletons. Trimming stripped 0 bases from V and 2 bases from J, with 11 bases between. Per the germline V gene, CDR1 is SEHNR and CDR2 is FQNEAQ (reference sequence). This CDR3 has 16 residues. The clonotype comes from a woman in her 50s who had been exposed to COVID-19. The V call is TRBV7-9, the J call TRBJ1-5, with D perhaps matching TRBD1 (6 bases). Input material: PBMCs or T cells enriched from blood (not recorded which). CDR3 sequence (DNA): TGTGCCAGCAGCTTAGCTGGGGGCACGGGCAATCAGCCCCAGCATTTT. This translates into CASSLAGGTGNQPQHF.